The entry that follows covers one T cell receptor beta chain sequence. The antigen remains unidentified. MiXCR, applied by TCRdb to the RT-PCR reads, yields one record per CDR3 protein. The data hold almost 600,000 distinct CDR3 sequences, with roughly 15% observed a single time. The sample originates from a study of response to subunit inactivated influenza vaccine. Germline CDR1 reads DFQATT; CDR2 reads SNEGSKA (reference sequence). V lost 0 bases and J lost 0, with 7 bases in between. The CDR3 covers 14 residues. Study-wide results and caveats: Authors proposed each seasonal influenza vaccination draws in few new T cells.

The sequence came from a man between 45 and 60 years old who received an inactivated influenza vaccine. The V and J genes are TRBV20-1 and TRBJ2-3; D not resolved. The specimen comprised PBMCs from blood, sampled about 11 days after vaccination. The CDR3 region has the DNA TGCAGTGCTAGAGATGGGCTTAGCACAGATACGCAGTATTTT. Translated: CSARDGLSTDTQYF.